This record concerns one T cell receptor beta chain sequence. This specimen belongs to a study of cytomegalovirus exposure and HLA in healthy donors. TCRdb's table, derived via immunoSEQ multiplex PCR, lists solely in-frame clones and lacks some. The sample shows 150,000 to 200,000 clones, 80% to 90% of them seen only once. V lost 4 bases, J lost 3 bases, and 20 bases lay in between. CDR3 length: 16 residues. Germline values: CDR1 SGHRS, CDR2 YFSETQ. This sequence joins TRBV5-1 and TRBJ2-7; D might be TRBD1 (6 bases). The clonotype comes from a woman in her twenties or thirties in good health and CMV-seronegative. Sequenced material: PBMCs. The CDR3 DNA reads as TGCGCCAGCAGCCCTTCGCCAGGGGACGACTTCTACGAGCAGTACTTC. Translation gives CASSPSPGDDFYEQYF.